Following are 13 T cell receptor beta chains from one sample sequenced in a study of tumor and adjacent non-tumor tissue in lung cancer. The library came from three nested PCR rounds adapted from ARM-PCR protocols. TCRdb recomputed calls from the multiplex PCR reads with MiXCR, one row per CDR3 protein. Among 40,000 to 60,000 distinct CDR3 sequences listed, less than 70% were seen once. RNA was extracted from bulk tissue without any cell sorting. The normal lung tissue was taken more than 3 cm from the tumor edge. The sequenced sample consisted of distant non-tumor lung tissue. The receptor source for this set is a woman in her 70s with non-small cell lung cancer.

Points on this clonotype: A much larger clone differs by one base, so this may be a read error. This rearrangement joins TRBV30 to TRBJ1-2; unclear D gene. Germline-derived CDR1 and CDR2 are GTSNPN and SVGIG (reference sequence). The CDR3 spans 12 residues. Trimming removed 4 bases from V and 10 bases from J, with 16 bases in between. The CDR3 protein is CAWNLISNDYTF. In nucleotides, the CDR3 is TGTGCCTGGAATCTTATCTCCAATGACTACACCTTC.

Comment on this clonotype: The germline gene is not matched at one end of the junction; a read error may be the cause. This sequence joins TRBV4-2 and TRBJ1-4; D possibly corresponds to TRBD1 (5 bases). Germline V CDR1 and CDR2: LGHNA, YNFKEQ. This CDR3 contains 15 residues. CDR3 nucleotide sequence: TGTGCCAGTAGCCCCCTGACAGTTCCCAATGAAAAACGGTTTTTT. This translates into CASSPLTVPNEKRFF.

Points on this clonotype: Being one base from a much bigger clone, this may be a read error. The chain recombines TRBV28 with TRBJ2-4, with TRBD1 as a possible D gene (5 bases). The CDR3 has 16 residues. Germline CDR1 reads MDHEN; CDR2 reads SYDVKM. CDR3 nucleotide sequence: TGTGCCAGCAGTTTAAGACAAGGGGCGGCCAAAAAGATTCAGTACTTC. Its protein is CASSLRQGAAKKIQYF.

A word on this clonotype: One end of the junction does not line up with germline, which may come from a read error. V usage is TRBV4-1 and J usage is TRBJ2-7; 11 bases are shared with TRBD1. This CDR3 spans 16 amino acids. Germline CDR1 is MGHRA and CDR2 is YSYEKL. CDR3 loop: CASSQGGDRGNYEQYF. In DNA, the CDR3 is TGCGCCAGCAGCCAAGGCGGGGACAGGGGGAACTACGAACAGTACTTC.

The count of this clonotype is one. At one end the junction does not follow the germline gene, possibly because of a read error. The genes are TRBV12-3 or TRBV12-4 and TRBJ1-1; D unclear. The CDR3 runs 13 residues. This CDR3 is CASSLRKRTKAFF. CDR3 coding DNA: TGTGCCAGCAGTTTGCGTAAACGCACTAAAGCTTTCTTT.

In nucleotides, the CDR3 is TGTGCCAGCAGCTCAATGTATAGAGATACGCAGTATTTT. Encoded protein: CASSSMYRDTQYF. The V gene is TRBV5-5, the J gene TRBJ2-3; D is uncertain. The V end lost 3 bases, the J end lost 5 bases, and 10 bases lay between the germline ends. In germline, CDR1 is SGHKS, CDR2 YYEKEE (reference sequence). The CDR3 contains 13 residues. Complete variable domain (other parts from reference TRBV5-5 and TRBJ2-3): DAGVTQSPTHLIKTRGQQVTLRCSPISGHKSVSWYQQVLGQGPQFIFQYYEKEERGRGNFPDRFSARQFPNYSSELNVNALLLGDSALYLCASSSMYRDTQYFGPGTRLTVL.

This clonotype was observed many times. The chain joins TRBV5-4 to TRBJ2-2; D is perhaps TRBD1 or TRBD2 (5 bases each). This CDR3 has 17 residues. CDR1 and CDR2 from the germline V gene are SGHNT and YYREEE (reference sequence). V shed 4 bases and J shed 1 base, with 17 bases lying between them. The CDR3 here is CASSPNTGTGNTGELFF. In DNA, the CDR3 is TGTGCCAGCAGCCCTAACACCGGGACGGGGAACACCGGGGAGCTGTTTTTT. Together with reference TRBV5-4 and TRBJ2-2, the CDR3 gives the full variable domain: ETGVTQSPTHLIKTRGQQVTLRCSSQSGHNTVSWYQQALGQGPQFIFQYYREEENGRGNFPPRFSGLQFPNYSSELNVNALELDDSALYLCASSPNTGTGNTGELFFGEGSRLTVL.

The rearrangement uses TRBV2 and TRBJ1-4, with no clear D. CDR1 SNHLY and CDR2 FYNNEI come from the germline V gene. The CDR3 totals 13 residues. V lost 7 bases, J lost 0 bases, and 6 bases lay in between. This chain's CDR3 is CASKLTTNEKLFF. The CDR3 bases are TGTGCCAGCAAACTCACAACTAATGAAAAACTGTTTTTT.

About this clonotype: Compared with germline, one end of the junction differs, possibly owing to a read error. V and J are TRBV14 and TRBJ2-2; the D is unclear. CDR1 and CDR2 (germline): SGHDN, FVKESK. This CDR3 is built from 12 residues. In DNA form, the CDR3 reads TGTGCCAGCAGCCGATGGTCCCAGGAGCTGTATTTT. Protein product: CASSRWSQELYF.

As to this clonotype: One end of the junction is discordant with germline, which a read error may explain. The V and J genes are TRBV11-1 and TRBJ2-7; D is possibly TRBD1 or TRBD2 (5 bases each). CDR1 is SGHAT, CDR2 FQDESV, per germline (reference sequence). CDR3 size: 16 residues. The CDR3 DNA reads as TGTGACAGCAGCTTAAACATTGAGGGGAGCTCCTACGAGCAGTACTTC. This gives the protein CDSSLNIEGSSYEQYF.

The rearrangement joins TRBV12-3 or TRBV12-4 to TRBJ1-2; D remains unclear. The CDR3 has 15 residues. Trimming took off 3 bases at V and 5 bases at J, with 16 bases between the two ends. The DNA of the CDR3 is TGTGCCAGCAGTTTCGCGGACGAATCTCGTTATGGCTACACCTTC. It codes for CASSFADESRYGYTF.

This clonotype was counted many times. The chain couples TRBV5-5 to TRBJ1-6, with D hard to call. The CDR3 is made up of 12 amino acids. V was trimmed by 5 bases and J by 10 bases, leaving 10 bases between them. Germline CDR1 is SGHKS and CDR2 is YYEKEE (reference sequence). The CDR3 reads CASRTPGSPLHF. DNA of the CDR3: TGTGCCAGCAGGACGCCAGGATCACCCCTCCACTTT.

This chain connects TRBV6-5 to TRBJ2-3, with D perhaps matching TRBD1 or TRBD2 (5 bases each). Per germline, CDR1 MNHEY and CDR2 SVGAGI. Trimming took 6 bases from V and 5 from J, leaving 18 bases between them. The length of the CDR3 is 15 residues. The CDR3 DNA is TGTGCCAGCAGCTCCGGGACCCACCAGCAAGATACGCAGTATTTT. This translates into CASSSGTHQQDTQYF.